The T cell receptor beta chain under discussion was sequenced for a study of blood T cell repertoires in COVID-19. Study background: Nucleic acid was either cDNA or gDNA, and it came from T cells, B-cell-depleted T cells, or PBMCs.

Under the authors' procedure: Amplification from reference gene primers served as the basis for estimated nucleated cell counts. Generated by immunoSEQ multiplex PCR, the TCRdb table keeps only in-frame clones and is missing some. V, J and clone size derive from that table, while D and trimming were established from the DNA sequence. The sample lists fewer than 200,000 clones; around 90% were seen once. The germline V gene encodes CDR1 SGHNT and CDR2 YYREEE (reference sequence). The length of the CDR3 is 14 residues. Between the trimmed V and J ends, which lost 0 bases and 4 bases, there was a span of 7 bases.

The rearrangement links TRBV5-4 to TRBJ1-4; D remains unclear. This TCR was recovered from a man aged 50-60 years with acute or convalescent COVID-19. Sequencing was performed on peripheral blood. CDR3 sequence reads: CASSLGSLNEKLFF. CDR3 DNA: TGTGCCAGCAGCTTGGGATCACTTAATGAAAAACTGTTTTTT.